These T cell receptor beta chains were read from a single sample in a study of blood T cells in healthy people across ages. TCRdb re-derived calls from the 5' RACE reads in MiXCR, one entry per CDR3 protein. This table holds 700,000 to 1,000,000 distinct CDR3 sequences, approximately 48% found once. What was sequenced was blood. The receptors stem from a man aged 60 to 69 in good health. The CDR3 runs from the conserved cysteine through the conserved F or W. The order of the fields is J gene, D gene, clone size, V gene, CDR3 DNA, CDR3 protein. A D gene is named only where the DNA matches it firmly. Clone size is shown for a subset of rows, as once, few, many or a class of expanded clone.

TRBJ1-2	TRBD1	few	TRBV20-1	TGCAGTGCTAGGGCTCCGGGACAGTGGATGGGAGGCTACACCTTC	CSARAPGQWMGGYTF
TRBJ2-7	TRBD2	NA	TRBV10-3	TGTGCCATCACCGGGACTAGCGGGGGGTATTACGAGCAGTACTTC	CAITGTSGGYYEQYF
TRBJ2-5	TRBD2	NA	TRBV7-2	TGTGCCACCCGGACTAGCGGGGGGGCGGAGACCCAGTACTTC	CATRTSGGAETQYF
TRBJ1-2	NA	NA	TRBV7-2	TGTGCCAGCAGCTTAATGGTGGCTGGCTACACCTTC	CASSLMVAGYTF
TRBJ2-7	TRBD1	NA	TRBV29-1	TGCAGCGTAGGGAGGACAGGGGTGGGAGAGCAGTACTTC	CSVGRTGVGEQYF
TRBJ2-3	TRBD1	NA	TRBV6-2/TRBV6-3	TGTGCCAGCAGTTACTCGATTGGGGACCCGGGACAGGGAACAGATACGCAGTATTTT	CASSYSIGDPGQGTDTQYF
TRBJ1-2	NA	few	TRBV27	TGTGCCAGCAGTCCTCTAAGTTTTTATGGCTACACCTTC	CASSPLSFYGYTF
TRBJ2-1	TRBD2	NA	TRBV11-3	TGTGCCAGCAGCTCCTTTACCGGGACTATTAATGAGCAGTTCTTC	CASSSFTGTINEQFF
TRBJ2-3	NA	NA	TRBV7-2	TGTGCCAGCAGCTTAAATCAGGCGGGAGATACGCAGTATTTT	CASSLNQAGDTQYF
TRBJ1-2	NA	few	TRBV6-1	TGTGCCAGCGGAGGACTCGCCGAGGTTCGGTATGGCTACACCTTC	CASGGLAEVRYGYTF
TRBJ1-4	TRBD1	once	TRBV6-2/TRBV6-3	TGTGCCAGCAGTTCCGGGACAGCAACTAATGAAAAACTGTTTTTT	CASSSGTATNEKLFF
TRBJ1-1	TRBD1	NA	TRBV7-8	TGTGCCAGCAGGGACAGGGGGCACGCTGAAGCTTTCTTT	CASRDRGHAEAFF
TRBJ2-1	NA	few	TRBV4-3	TGCGCCAGCAGCCAAGATAGATTCTTCAATGAGCAGTTCTTC	CASSQDRFFNEQFF
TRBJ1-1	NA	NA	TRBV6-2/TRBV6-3	TGTGCCAGCAACCGGGACGTGACTGAAGCTTTCTTT	CASNRDVTEAFF
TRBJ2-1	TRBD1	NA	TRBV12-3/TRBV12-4	TGTGCCAGCAGTGCCCGACAGGGAAAAACCTACAATGAGCAGTTCTTC	CASSARQGKTYNEQFF
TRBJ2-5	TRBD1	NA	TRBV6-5	TGTGCCAGCAGTTACTCCGGACAGGGGACCCAGTACTTC	CASSYSGQGTQYF
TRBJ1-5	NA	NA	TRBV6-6	TGTGCCAGCAGTTATCAGGCTAATCAGCCCCAGCATTTT	CASSYQANQPQHF
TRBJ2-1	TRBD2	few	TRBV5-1	TGCGCCAGCAGCTTATATAGCGGGGGGGGCAACTATGAGCAGTTCTTC	CASSLYSGGGNYEQFF
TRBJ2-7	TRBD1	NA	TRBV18	TGTGCCAGCTCACCATATCCGGGACAGGGTTGGTACTTC	CASSPYPGQGWYF
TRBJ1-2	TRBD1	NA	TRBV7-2	TGTGCCAGCAGCTTAGACCTCCCAGGGGGAGGCTACACCTTC	CASSLDLPGGGYTF
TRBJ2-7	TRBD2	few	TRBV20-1	TGCAGTGCTAGATCAGGGCGGGGGGTCTACGAGCAGTACTTC	CSARSGRGVYEQYF
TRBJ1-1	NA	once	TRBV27	TGTGCCAGCACAGGGGTGAACACTGAAGCTTTCTTT	CASTGVNTEAFF
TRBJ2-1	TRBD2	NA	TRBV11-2	TGTGCCAGCAGCCCCGCAACTAGCGGGGGGACGAATGAGCAGTTCTTC	CASSPATSGGTNEQFF
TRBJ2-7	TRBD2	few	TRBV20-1	TGCAGTGGCTACAGCGGGGGAAACGAGCAGTACTTC	CSGYSGGNEQYF
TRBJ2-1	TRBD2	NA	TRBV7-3	TGTGCCAGCAGCTTAAGTGTGGCGGGGGGGCTGAATGAGCAGTTCTTC	CASSLSVAGGLNEQFF
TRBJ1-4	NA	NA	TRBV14	TGTGCCAGCAGCGCCTTCAGGGGCACTAATGAAAAACTGTTTTTT	CASSAFRGTNEKLFF
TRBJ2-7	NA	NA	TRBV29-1	TGCAGCGTTGAATGGCAGGGTTCCTCCTACGAGCAGTACTTC	CSVEWQGSSYEQYF